Below, 3 T cell receptor beta chains from the same sample are listed, as sequenced in a study of OX40 agonist ivuxolimab in advanced cancers. Assay: immunoSEQ multiplex PCR; the TCRdb copy retains only in-frame clones and omits some. The table lists around 47,000 clones, around 84% of them singletons. The starting material was CD4+ or CD8+ T cells sorted from blood, obtained in a trial of the OX40 agonist ivuxolimab. These receptors were obtained from an adult with an advanced solid tumor such as melanoma, head and neck, liver or kidney cancer.

This rearrangement joins TRBV13 to TRBJ1-1, with unresolved D. V lost 6 bases, J lost 0 bases, and 8 bases lay in between. The CDR3 spans 13 residues. The germline CDR1 and CDR2 sequences are PRHDT and FYEKMQ (reference sequence). The CDR3 here is CASRAVVNTEAFF. CDR3 DNA sequence: TGTGCCAGCAGGGCTGTCGTGAACACTGAAGCTTTCTTT. Full variable domain (rest looked up from reference TRBV13 and TRBJ1-1): AAGVIQSPRHLIKEKRETATLKCYPIPRHDTVYWYQQGPGQDPQFLISFYEKMQSDKGSIPDRFSAQQFSDYHSELNMSSLELGDSALYFCASRAVVNTEAFFGQGTRLTVV.

The chain is built from TRBV6-5 and TRBJ2-4; D gene ambiguous. Germline CDR1 and CDR2: MNHEY and SVGAGI. V was clipped by 5 bases and J by 9 bases, with 17 bases between them. The CDR3 is 14 residues long. The CDR3 loop reads CASSQITARTIQYF. Here the CDR3 DNA reads TGTGCCAGCAGTCAAATAACGGCCCGGACCATTCAGTACTTC.

V gene TRBV18 combines with J gene TRBJ2-2, with TRBD1 as a possible D gene (6 bases). Germline loops: CDR1 KGHSH, CDR2 LQKENI. The CDR3 loop spans 15 amino acids. The V gene lost 2 bases and the J gene lost 5 bases, with 12 bases spanning the gap. The CDR3: CASSPTGPWTGELFF. CDR3 bases: TGTGCCAGCTCACCAACAGGGCCTTGGACCGGGGAGCTGTTTTTT.